The T cell receptor (beta chain) under discussion was sequenced for a study of monozygotic twins with inflammatory bowel disease. This CDR3 comprises 18 residues. Germline CDR1 reads SNHLY; CDR2 reads FYNNEI. Eight cDNA synthesis reactions were run for every sample. TCRdb reprocessed the 5' RACE reads, keeping one entry per CDR3 protein, no DNA. The sample yields roughly 330,000 distinct CDR3 sequences, of which the top ten take up under 2.5%. Study results and limitations: A single strong IBD-associated signal or clonotype was not supported by the findings. Especially with disease activity, IBD patients shared fewer clonotypes with others than healthy twins did.

Turning to this clonotype: Antigen unknown.

The sample taken for sequencing was blood. The sequence was obtained from a human donor with ulcerative colitis or Crohn's disease, or a healthy co-twin of an affected twin (not recorded which). V usage is TRBV2 and J usage is TRBJ2-3. The CDR3: CASSVSGLVSFSTDTQYF.